The next 30 T cell receptor beta chains were all read from a single sample in a study of blood T cells in healthy people across ages. It was with a sample-barcoded 5' primer and a J-beta primer mix that a second PCR of roughly 6 to 12 cycles was run. TCRdb re-called the 5' RACE reads through MiXCR, storing one row per CDR3 protein. Among 550,000 to 600,000 distinct CDR3 sequences listed, roughly 48% were seen once. The sequencing input was blood. The origin of the receptors is an elderly man in good health.

This clonotype was seen more than once but under ten times. This chain connects TRBV29-1 to TRBJ1-1; 10 nucleotides line up with TRBD1. The CDR3 is made up of 12 amino acids. Germline trimming cut 7 bases from V and 2 bases from J; bases unmatched to any gene: 1. The germline V gene encodes CDR1 SQVTM and CDR2 ANQGSEA. CDR3 nucleotide sequence: TGCAGCGGGGACAGGGGTAACACTGAAGCTTTCTTT. Translated: CSGDRGNTEAFF.

This clonotype was counted only a few times. The genes are TRBV25-1 and TRBJ1-6, with TRBD1 identical over 10 bases. This CDR3 comprises 15 residues. Germline CDR1 reads MGHDK; CDR2 reads SYGVNS. The trim removed 6 bases at V and 5 bases at J, leaving 4 bases unmatched. The CDR3 protein is CASRGGTGDNSPLHF. The CDR3 DNA is TGTGCCAGCAGGGGGGGGACAGGGGATAATTCACCCCTCCACTTT.

This clonotype has a count of ten or more. The rearrangement uses TRBV7-9 and TRBJ2-7; tentatively, D is TRBD2 (6 bases). Trimming left V 11 bases short and J 0 bases short, with 11 bases between. CDR3 length equals 12 residues. Germline CDR1 is SEHNR and CDR2 is FQNEAQ (reference sequence). The CDR3 DNA follows: TGTGCCGGCGGGAAAAGCTCCTACGAGCAGTACTTC. This sequence encodes CAGGKSSYEQYF.

This rearrangement joins TRBV28 to TRBJ2-4, with 8 positions matching TRBD2. Germline trimming cut 6 bases from V and 9 bases from J; bases unmatched to any gene: 10. The CDR3 is 14 residues long. Germline V gene data show CDR1 as MDHEN and CDR2 as SYDVKM. The CDR3 loop is CASRLPGLGGIQYF. For the CDR3, the DNA is TGTGCCAGCAGGCTACCGGGACTAGGCGGCATTCAGTACTTC. Full variable domain (remainder filled in from reference TRBV28 and TRBJ2-4): DVKVTQSSRYLVKRTGEKVFLECVQDMDHENMFWYRQDPGLGLRLIYFSYDVKMKEKGDIPEGYSVSREKKERFSLILESASTNQTSMYLCASRLPGLGGIQYFGAGTRLSVL.

This clonotype has just a few counts. The chain employs TRBV7-2 and TRBJ2-3, with D tentatively TRBD1 or TRBD2 (5 bases each). The CDR3 length is 17 residues. Between the trimmed V and J ends, which lost 4 bases and 1 base, there was a span of 18 bases. CDR1 and CDR2 (germline): SGHTA, FQGNSA. CDR3 sequence reads: CASSSSPRDAGTDTQYF. The CDR3 DNA follows: TGTGCCAGCAGCTCTAGTCCCCGGGACGCAGGCACAGATACGCAGTATTTT. The entire variable domain, with the rest obtained from reference TRBV7-2 and TRBJ2-3, is as follows: GAGVSQSPSNKVTEKGKDVELRCDPISGHTALYWYRQSLGQGLEFLIYFQGNSAPDKSGLPSDRFSAERTGGSVSTLTIQRTQQEDSAVYLCASSSSPRDAGTDTQYFGPGTRLTVL.

This clonotype was found many times. The chain couples TRBV6-5 to TRBJ2-7; TRBD2 might be the D (5 bases). Germline CDR1 is MNHEY and CDR2 is SVGAGI. The CDR3 runs 14 residues. Trimming cost V 2 bases and J 1 base, with 9 bases left between them. In DNA form, the CDR3 reads TGTGCCAGCAGTTACATCCGGGGATCCTACGAGCAGTACTTC. It is translated as CASSYIRGSYEQYF.

The V gene is TRBV6-5, the J gene TRBJ2-3; 9 positions match TRBD1. The CDR3 length is 16 residues. In germline, CDR1 is MNHEY, CDR2 SVGAGI. V lost 6 bases, J lost 4 bases, and 11 bases stayed unmatched. The CDR3 protein is CASRTRTGGRADTQYF. CDR3 bases: TGTGCCAGCAGGACGAGAACAGGGGGCAGGGCAGATACGCAGTATTTT.

The chain recombines TRBV28 with TRBJ2-1, with 9 bases identical to TRBD2. The CDR3 has 16 amino acids. Germline values: CDR1 MDHEN, CDR2 SYDVKM. V lost 3 bases to trimming and J lost 5 bases; unmatched junction nucleotides: 8. The CDR3 nucleotides read TGTGCCAGCAGTTTTTTGAGGACTAGCGCCAACAATGAGCAGTTCTTC. Its translation: CASSFLRTSANNEQFF.

The CDR3 region has the DNA TGTGCCAGCAGTGTACCAGGGGGATCTAGCACAGATACGCAGTATTTT. It translates to CASSVPGGSSTDTQYF. The chain has TRBV6-1 and TRBJ2-3; 7 bases agree with TRBD1. The junction had 7 bases not matched to a gene; V was cut back by 4 bases and J by 0 bases. The CDR3 sequence is 16 residues long. Germline V gene data show CDR1 as MNHNS and CDR2 as SASEGT.

V is TRBV7-2 and J is TRBJ2-1; D is perhaps TRBD2 (5 bases). From germline, CDR1 is SGHTA and CDR2 FQGNSA. The length of the CDR3 is 11 residues. Trimming cost V 11 bases and J 7 bases, with 12 bases left between them. The CDR3: CARGSQNEQFF. CDR3 DNA: TGTGCCCGCGGGTCTCAGAATGAGCAGTTCTTC.

Remarks on this clonotype: This may arise from a read error, as a much more abundant clone is one base away. This chain links TRBV20-1 with TRBJ2-7; D is unclear. The CDR3 is 10 residues long. Germline V gene data show CDR1 as DFQATT and CDR2 as SNEGSKA (reference sequence). V lost 4 bases to trimming and J lost 3 bases, with 4 bases between them. CDR3 sequence reads: CSAKNYEQYF. The CDR3 DNA reads as TGCAGTGCTAAAAACTACGAGCAGTACTTC.

This clonotype turned up a few times. This chain connects TRBV25-1 to TRBJ2-3, with TRBD1 identical over 10 bases. The V and J ends lost 3 bases and 1 base, in that order; junction bases with no gene match: 10. The CDR3 has 18 amino acids. The germline gives CDR1 MGHDK, CDR2 SYGVNS. CDR3 sequence (DNA): TGTGCCAGCAGTGACAACTTACCCGGACAGGGGGGCACAGATACGCAGTATTTT. Translating gives CASSDNLPGQGGTDTQYF.

This chain connects TRBV6-4 to TRBJ2-3; no reliable D call. The V end lost 0 bases, the J end lost 2 bases, and 6 bases lay between the germline ends. Germline V CDR1 and CDR2: MRHNA, SNTAGT. The CDR3 sequence is 14 residues long. CDR3 sequence reads: CASSDSQDTDTQYF. CDR3 coding DNA: TGTGCCAGCAGTGACTCGCAGGACACAGATACGCAGTATTTT.

This chain uses TRBV7-9 with TRBJ2-7, with D possibly matching TRBD1 (7 bases). The V end was cut by 7 bases, the J end by 3 bases, with 10 bases between. This CDR3 has 12 residues. Germline CDR1 and CDR2: SEHNR and FQNEAQ (reference sequence). The CDR3 is CASTRGDYEQYF. The DNA of the CDR3 is TGTGCCAGCACCAGGGGGGACTACGAGCAGTACTTC.

V gene TRBV11-2 combines with J gene TRBJ2-4; 8 nucleotides line up with TRBD2. The J call may be wrong; the DNA end is better matched by TRBJ2-7. The germline V gene encodes CDR1 SGHAT and CDR2 FQNNGV. The length of the CDR3 is 14 residues. The CDR3 DNA is TGTGCCAGCACTATAGCGGGGCACTCCTACGAGCAGTACTTC. This translates into CASTIAGHSYEQYF.

The V and J genes are TRBV29-1 and TRBJ1-1; no clear D. V dropped 1 base and J dropped 3 bases, with 6 bases sitting between them. This CDR3 comprises 12 residues. Germline values: CDR1 SQVTM, CDR2 ANQGSEA. The CDR3: CSVEGEDTEAFF. The CDR3, as DNA: TGCAGCGTTGAAGGAGAGGACACTGAAGCTTTCTTT.

This clonotype was detected only a few times. The chain combines TRBV29-1 with TRBJ1-1; D remains ambiguous. The V gene's germline CDR1 is SQVTM and CDR2 ANQGSEA. CDR3 size: 12 residues. The V and J ends lost 5 bases and 6 bases respectively, with 13 bases between them. In nucleotides, the CDR3 is TGCAGCGTTCCCCCCTACGGCGCTGAAGCTTTCTTT. Amino acid sequence: CSVPPYGAEAFF.

The V gene is TRBV20-1, the J gene TRBJ2-1; D unresolved. Trimming shortened V by 3 bases and J by 0 bases, and 9 bases separated the two germline ends. Germline V lookup: CDR1 DFQATT, CDR2 SNEGSKA (reference sequence). The CDR3 extends over 14 amino acids. The CDR3 DNA reads as TGCAGTGCTAGGGTGGCTAGCTCCTACAATGAGCAGTTCTTC. Protein product: CSARVASSYNEQFF.

The chain employs TRBV6-1 and TRBJ2-6; D is possibly TRBD1 (6 bases). The V gene lost 5 bases and the J gene lost 4 bases, with 18 bases spanning the gap. The V gene's germline CDR1 is MNHNS and CDR2 SASEGT. This CDR3 is 17 amino acids long. The CDR3 DNA reads as TGTGCCAGCAGTCCCTCAGGGGTGGGGACCGGGGCCAACGTCCTGACTTTC. It specifies CASSPSGVGTGANVLTF.

The CDR3 here is CASSETARDTEAFF. For the CDR3, the DNA is TGTGCCAGCAGCGAGACAGCCCGGGACACTGAAGCTTTCTTT. The rearrangement joins TRBV9 to TRBJ1-1; maybe TRBD1 (5 bases). Trimming shortened V by 3 bases and J by 3 bases, and 12 bases separated the two germline ends. This CDR3 has 14 residues. The germline gives CDR1 SGDLS, CDR2 YYNGEE.

This clonotype was seen more than once but under ten times. V usage is TRBV18 and J usage is TRBJ2-3, with unresolved D. V lost 5 bases and J 2 bases, leaving 11 bases between the germline ends. The CDR3 has 14 residues. The germline V gene encodes CDR1 KGHSH and CDR2 LQKENI. The CDR3 loop is CASSSTQATDTQYF. CDR3 bases: TGTGCCAGCTCATCGACCCAGGCCACAGATACGCAGTATTTT.

This clonotype was found a few times. The rearrangement links TRBV6-6 to TRBJ2-1; 10 nucleotides align to TRBD2. Trimming cost V 2 bases and J 12 bases; bases outside gene matches: 10. Germline CDR1 reads MNHNY; CDR2 reads SVGAGI (reference sequence). The CDR3 length is 15 residues. The CDR3 DNA follows: TGTGCCAGCAGTTACCCCGGGACTAGCGATGGTGTGCAGTTCTTC. Translating gives CASSYPGTSDGVQFF.

The CDR3 region is CASSQDVRGDYEQYF. The CDR3 coding sequence is TGCGCCAGCAGCCAAGACGTCCGGGGAGACTACGAGCAGTACTTC. V and J are TRBV4-3 and TRBJ2-7; possible D gene TRBD2, 5 bases. V was shortened by 0 bases and J by 3 bases, with 12 bases between the two germline ends. The V gene's germline CDR1 is LGHNA and CDR2 YSLEER. The CDR3 covers 15 residues.

This chain uses TRBV14 with TRBJ2-5, with D possibly called TRBD1 or TRBD2 (5 bases each). Germline V lookup: CDR1 SGHDN, CDR2 FVKESK. The CDR3 length is 11 residues. Trimming took 8 bases from V and 11 from J, leaving 15 bases between them. CDR3 region: CASLNRRRQYF. The DNA for the CDR3 is TGTGCCAGCCTTAACAGGAGGAGGCAGTACTTC.

The genes are TRBV7-3 and TRBJ2-1, with TRBD2 identical over 7 bases. This CDR3 spans 18 amino acids. CDR1 and CDR2 (germline): SGHTA, FQGTGA. V was pared by 2 bases and J by 4 bases, with 14 bases of the junction left unmatched. For the CDR3, the DNA is TGTGCCAGCAGCTTATACCCCAATGAGGCGGGAGCGTACAATGAGCAGTTCTTC. Its translation is CASSLYPNEAGAYNEQFF.

The genes are TRBV20-1 and TRBJ2-1; possibly TRBD1 for D (5 bases). In germline, CDR1 is DFQATT, CDR2 SNEGSKA (reference sequence). V dropped 5 bases and J dropped 1 base, with 12 bases sitting between them. The CDR3 totals 14 residues. CDR3 protein: CSAHAGMSYNEQFF. The DNA for the CDR3 is TGCAGTGCTCACGCAGGGATGTCCTACAATGAGCAGTTCTTC.

The V gene is TRBV5-1, the J gene TRBJ2-7, with 10 bases matching TRBD2. J gave up 3 bases and V 4 bases, and 4 bases lay outside the gene matches. The CDR3 length is 14 residues. Germline CDR1 and CDR2: SGHRS and YFSETQ. This CDR3 is CASSHGLADYEQYF. DNA for the CDR3: TGCGCCAGCAGCCATGGACTAGCGGACTACGAGCAGTACTTC.

V and J are TRBV5-1 and TRBJ2-3, with 8 bases fitting TRBD2. Germline values: CDR1 SGHRS, CDR2 YFSETQ. V lost 0 bases and J lost 5; bases outside the gene matches: 8. This CDR3 has 16 amino acids. The DNA of the CDR3 is TGCGCCAGCAGCTTGGAGCCTAGCGGGCGAGGAGATACGCAGTATTTT. Encoded protein: CASSLEPSGRGDTQYF.

The rearrangement links TRBV7-2 to TRBJ2-1; no firm D call. The V gene's germline CDR1 is SGHTA and CDR2 FQGNSA. V lost 3 bases, J lost 8 bases, and 14 bases lay in between. This CDR3 has 14 amino acids. In DNA form, the CDR3 reads TGTGCCAGCAGCTTTATGGTGGGTTCCCATGAGCAGTTCTTC. Protein sequence: CASSFMVGSHEQFF. Using reference TRBV7-2 and TRBJ2-1 for the parts outside the CDR3, the full variable domain is GAGVSQSPSNKVTEKGKDVELRCDPISGHTALYWYRQSLGQGLEFLIYFQGNSAPDKSGLPSDRFSAERTGGSVSTLTIQRTQQEDSAVYLCASSFMVGSHEQFFGPGTRLTVL.

The chain uses TRBV12-3 or TRBV12-4 and TRBJ2-7; maybe TRBD2 (6 bases). Trimming shortened V by 8 bases and J by 5 bases, and 16 bases separated the two germline ends. The CDR3 is 13 amino acids. CDR3 amino acids: CASCRRVADEQYF. In DNA, the CDR3 is TGTGCCAGCTGTCGGAGGGTAGCAGACGAGCAGTACTTC.